This entry is about one T cell receptor (beta chain). The entry originates in a study of blood T cell repertoires in COVID-19. V was trimmed by 6 bases and J by 2 bases, leaving 19 bases between them. CDR1 is MNHEY and CDR2 is SMNVEV in the germline V gene (reference sequence). The CDR3 is made up of 16 amino acids. Profiling relied on immunoSEQ multiplex PCR, and the TCRdb table lists in-frame clones only, not all of them. Of around 370,000 clones listed, about 90% were seen once; the top ten hold about 6.8%. This chain links TRBV27 with TRBJ1-2; no reliable D call. This TCR was recovered from a man aged 18 to 29 with active or convalescent COVID-19. The sample was peripheral blood. The DNA of the CDR3 is TGTGCCAGCAGCCGGAAGGGAGGGCATTACAACTATGGCTACACCTTC. Its translation: CASSRKGGHYNYGYTF.